This TCR beta chain was obtained from a study of blood T cell repertoires in COVID-19. This clone turned up a few times. Assay: immunoSEQ multiplex PCR; the TCRdb copy retains only in-frame clones and omits some. The profile shows a few hundred thousand clones, 70% to 90% of them singletons. Enrollees, about 18 to 90 years old, lived in approximately 25 US areas. Those designated as exposed participants met a COVID-19 case within 2 weeks before study entry. This clonotype was obtained from a woman in her late teens or twenties who had been exposed to COVID-19. Sequencing was performed on PBMCs or T cells enriched from blood (not recorded which).

CDR3 nucleotide sequence: TGTGCCAGCACCAGACGGGGGATCGACCTAAACTATGGCTACACCTTC. Its translation: CASTRRGIDLNYGYTF. The chain employs TRBV28 and TRBJ1-2; D might be TRBD1 (5 bases). Per germline, CDR1 MDHEN and CDR2 SYDVKM. The length of the CDR3 is 16 residues. The V and J ends lost 7 bases and 2 bases respectively, with 20 bases between them.